One and the same sample provided the 3 T cell receptor beta chains below, sequenced in a study of T cell repertoires in cytomegalovirus infection. TCRdb re-called the reads through MiXCR, storing one row per CDR3 protein. Of about 920,000 distinct CDR3 sequences listed, around 29% were seen once; the top ten hold roughly an eighth. These receptors' antigens are unknown. Specimen: cultured CD8+ T cells from PBMCs, collected from culture after CMV antigen stimulation. These receptors all come from a human donor in good health (CMV status not recorded). Some clones in this sample may be carry-over from other donors' samples.

This clonotype was detected only a few times. The V gene is TRBV28, the J gene TRBJ2-5; 7 nucleotides match TRBD1. The CDR3 runs to 17 residues. The V gene's germline CDR1 is MDHEN and CDR2 SYDVKM. With 6 bases clipped from V and 1 base from J, the junction kept 14 bases outside the gene matches. The CDR3 reads CASSTGQTGSFQETQYF. In DNA form, the CDR3 reads TGTGCCAGCAGCACCGGGCAGACAGGGTCATTCCAAGAGACCCAGTACTTC.

A note on this clonotype: A much larger clonotype is one base distant, so this may be a read error. The chain carries TRBV7-8 and TRBJ1-1; the D is unclear. The CDR3 runs 14 residues. Germline lookup yields CDR1 SGHVS and CDR2 FQNEAQ. This CDR3 is CVSSLGFLNTEAFF. In DNA, the CDR3 is TGTGTCAGCAGCTTAGGCTTTCTGAACACTGAAGCTTTCTTT.

The chain couples TRBV24-1 to TRBJ2-1, with D perhaps given as TRBD1 or TRBD2 (5 bases each). V was cut by 5 bases and J by 9 bases, with 7 bases left in between. The CDR3 length is 11 residues. Germline V lookup: CDR1 KGHDR, CDR2 SFDVKD. The CDR3 DNA follows: TGTGCCACCAGTGGAGGGGCTGAGCAGTTCTTC. Its translation is CATSGGAEQFF.